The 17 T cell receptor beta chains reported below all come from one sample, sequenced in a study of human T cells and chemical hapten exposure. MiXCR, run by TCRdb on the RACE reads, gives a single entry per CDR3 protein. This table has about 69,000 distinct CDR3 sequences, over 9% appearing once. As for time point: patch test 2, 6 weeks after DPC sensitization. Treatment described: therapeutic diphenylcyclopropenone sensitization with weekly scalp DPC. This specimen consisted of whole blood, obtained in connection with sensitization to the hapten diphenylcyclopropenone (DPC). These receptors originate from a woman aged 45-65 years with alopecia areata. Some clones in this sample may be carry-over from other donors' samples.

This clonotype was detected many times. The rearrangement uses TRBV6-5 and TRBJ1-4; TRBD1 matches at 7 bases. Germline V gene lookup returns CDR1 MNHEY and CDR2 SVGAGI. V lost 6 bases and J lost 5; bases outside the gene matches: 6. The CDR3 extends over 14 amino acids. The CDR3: CASSSGQKNEKLFF. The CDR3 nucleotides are TGTGCCAGCAGCTCGGGACAGAAGAATGAAAAACTGTTTTTT.

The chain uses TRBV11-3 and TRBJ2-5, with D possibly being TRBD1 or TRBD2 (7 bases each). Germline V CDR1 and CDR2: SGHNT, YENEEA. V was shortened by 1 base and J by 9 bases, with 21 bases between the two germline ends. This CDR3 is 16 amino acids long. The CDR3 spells CASSLVAASGQESQYF. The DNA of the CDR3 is TGTGCCAGCAGCTTAGTTGCGGCTAGCGGACAGGAGTCCCAGTACTTC.

CDR3 protein: CSASSASAPHEQYF. CDR3 DNA sequence: TGCAGTGCTAGTAGCGCTAGCGCCCCACACGAGCAGTACTTC. The rearrangement uses TRBV20-1 and TRBJ2-7; D is possibly TRBD2 (6 bases). The germline gives CDR1 DFQATT, CDR2 SNEGSKA (reference sequence). The V gene lost 3 bases and the J gene lost 5 bases, with 17 bases spanning the gap. This CDR3 is 14 amino acids long.

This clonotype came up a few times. CDR3 DNA: TGTGCCAGCAGCTTGGACTACACAGATACGCAGTATTTT. This translates into CASSLDYTDTQYF. The chain couples TRBV7-2 to TRBJ2-3; a possible D gene is TRBD2 (6 bases). V was clipped by 3 bases and J by 2 bases, with 6 bases between them. The CDR3 totals 13 residues. CDR1 is SGHTA, CDR2 FQGNSA, per germline.

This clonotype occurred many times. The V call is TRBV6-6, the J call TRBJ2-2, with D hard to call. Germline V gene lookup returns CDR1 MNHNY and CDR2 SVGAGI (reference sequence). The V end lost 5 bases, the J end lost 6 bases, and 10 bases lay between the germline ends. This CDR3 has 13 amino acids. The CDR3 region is CASSTLWSGELFF. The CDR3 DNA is TGTGCCAGCAGTACCTTGTGGTCCGGGGAGCTGTTTTTT.

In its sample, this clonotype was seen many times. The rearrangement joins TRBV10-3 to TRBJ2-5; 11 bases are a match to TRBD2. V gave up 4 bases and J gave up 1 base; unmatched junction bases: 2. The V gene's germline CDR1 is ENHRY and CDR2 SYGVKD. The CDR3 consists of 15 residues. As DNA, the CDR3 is TGTGCCATCAGTGTCGGGACTAGCGGCCAAGAGACCCAGTACTTC. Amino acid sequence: CAISVGTSGQETQYF.

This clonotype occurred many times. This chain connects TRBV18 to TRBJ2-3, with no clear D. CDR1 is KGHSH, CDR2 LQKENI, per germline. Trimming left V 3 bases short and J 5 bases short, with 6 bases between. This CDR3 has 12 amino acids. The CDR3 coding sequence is TGTGCCAGCTCACCGAATGGAGATACGCAGTATTTT. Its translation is CASSPNGDTQYF. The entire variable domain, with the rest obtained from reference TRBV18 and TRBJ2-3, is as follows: NAGVMQNPRHLVRRRGQEARLRCSPMKGHSHVYWYRQLPEEGLKFMVYLQKENIIDESGMPKERFSAEFPKEGPSILRIQQVVRGDSAAYFCASSPNGDTQYFGPGTRLTVL.

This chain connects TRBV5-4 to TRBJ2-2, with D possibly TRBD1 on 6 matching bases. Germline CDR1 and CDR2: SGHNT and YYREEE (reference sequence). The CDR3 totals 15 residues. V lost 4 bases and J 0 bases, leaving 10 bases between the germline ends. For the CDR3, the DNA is TGTGCCAGCAGCCCAGACAGGCCGAACACCGGGGAGCTGTTTTTT. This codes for CASSPDRPNTGELFF.

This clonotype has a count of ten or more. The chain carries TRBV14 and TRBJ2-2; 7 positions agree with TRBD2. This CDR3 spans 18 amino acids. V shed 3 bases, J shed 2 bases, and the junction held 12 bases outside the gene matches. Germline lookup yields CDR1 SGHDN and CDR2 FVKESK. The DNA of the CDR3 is TGTGCCAGCAGCCAGCATCCAATTAGCGGGCTTAACACCGGGGAGCTGTTTTTT. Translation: CASSQHPISGLNTGELFF. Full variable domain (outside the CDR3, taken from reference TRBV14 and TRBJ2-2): EAGVTQFPSHSVIEKGQTVTLRCDPISGHDNLYWYRRVMGKEIKFLLHFVKESKQDESGMPNNRFLAERTGGTYSTLKVQPAELEDSGVYFCASSQHPISGLNTGELFFGEGSRLTVL.

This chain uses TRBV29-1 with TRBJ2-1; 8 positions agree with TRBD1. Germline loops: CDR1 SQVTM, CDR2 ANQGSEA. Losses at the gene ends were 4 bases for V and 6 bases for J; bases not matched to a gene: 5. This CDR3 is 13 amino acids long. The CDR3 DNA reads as TGCAGCGTTGGCCAGGGGGCGTTCAATGAGCAGTTCTTC. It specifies CSVGQGAFNEQFF.

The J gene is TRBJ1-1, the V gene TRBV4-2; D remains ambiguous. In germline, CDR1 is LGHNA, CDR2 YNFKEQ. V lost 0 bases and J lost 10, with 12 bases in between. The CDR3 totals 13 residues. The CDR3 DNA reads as TGTGCCAGCAGCCAAGATACAAGTAGTGGAGCTTTCTTT. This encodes CASSQDTSSGAFF.

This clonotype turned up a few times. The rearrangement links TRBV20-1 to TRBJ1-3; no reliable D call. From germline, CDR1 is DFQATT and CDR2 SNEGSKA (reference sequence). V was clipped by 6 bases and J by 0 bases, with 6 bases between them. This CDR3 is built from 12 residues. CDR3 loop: CSAPASGNTIYF. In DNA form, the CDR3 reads TGCAGTGCACCAGCCTCTGGAAACACCATATATTTT.

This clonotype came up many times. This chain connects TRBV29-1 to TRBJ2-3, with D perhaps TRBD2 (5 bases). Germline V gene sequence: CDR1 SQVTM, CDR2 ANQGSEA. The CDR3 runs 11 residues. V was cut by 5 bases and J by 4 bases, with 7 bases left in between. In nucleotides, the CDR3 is TGCAGCGTTAGGAGGTCAGATACGCAGTATTTT. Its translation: CSVRRSDTQYF.

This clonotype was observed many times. CDR3 sequence reads: CASSRASPADTQYF. CDR3 nucleotides: TGTGCCAGCTCACGAGCAAGCCCAGCAGATACGCAGTATTTT. The rearrangement joins TRBV18 to TRBJ2-3; D uncertain. Trimming stripped 4 bases from V and 4 bases from J, with 12 bases between. The CDR3 is 14 amino acids. Germline V gene lookup returns CDR1 KGHSH and CDR2 LQKENI.

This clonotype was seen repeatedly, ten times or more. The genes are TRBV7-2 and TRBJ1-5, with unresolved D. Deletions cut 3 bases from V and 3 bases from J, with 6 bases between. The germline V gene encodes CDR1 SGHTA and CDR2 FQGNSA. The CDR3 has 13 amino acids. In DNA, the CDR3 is TGTGCCAGCAGCTTTACGGACAATCAGCCCCAGCATTTT. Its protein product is CASSFTDNQPQHF.

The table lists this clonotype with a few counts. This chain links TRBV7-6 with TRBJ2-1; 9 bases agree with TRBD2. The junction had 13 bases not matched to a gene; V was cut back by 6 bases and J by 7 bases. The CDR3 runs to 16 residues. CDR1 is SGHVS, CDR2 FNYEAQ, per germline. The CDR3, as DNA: TGTGCCAGCAGTCTAGCCGCTAGCGGGATCCCAAATGAGCAGTTCTTC. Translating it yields CASSLAASGIPNEQFF.

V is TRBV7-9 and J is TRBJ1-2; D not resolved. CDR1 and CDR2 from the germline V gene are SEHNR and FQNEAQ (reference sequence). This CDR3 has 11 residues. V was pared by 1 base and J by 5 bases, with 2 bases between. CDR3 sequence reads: CASSLVYGYTF. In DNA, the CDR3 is TGTGCCAGCAGCTTAGTTTATGGCTACACCTTC.